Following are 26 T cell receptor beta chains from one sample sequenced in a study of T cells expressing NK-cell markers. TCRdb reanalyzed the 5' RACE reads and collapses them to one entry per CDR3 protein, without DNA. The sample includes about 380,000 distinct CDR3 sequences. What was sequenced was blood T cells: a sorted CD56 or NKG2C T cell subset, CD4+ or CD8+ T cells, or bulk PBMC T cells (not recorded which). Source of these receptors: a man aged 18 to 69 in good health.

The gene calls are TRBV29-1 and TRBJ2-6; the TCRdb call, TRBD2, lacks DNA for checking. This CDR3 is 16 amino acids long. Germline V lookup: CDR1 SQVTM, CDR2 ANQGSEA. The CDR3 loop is CSVEERGATGANVLTF.

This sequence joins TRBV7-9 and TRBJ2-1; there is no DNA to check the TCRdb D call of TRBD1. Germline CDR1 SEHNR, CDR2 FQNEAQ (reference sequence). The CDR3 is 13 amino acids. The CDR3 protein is CASSQDWGNEQFF.

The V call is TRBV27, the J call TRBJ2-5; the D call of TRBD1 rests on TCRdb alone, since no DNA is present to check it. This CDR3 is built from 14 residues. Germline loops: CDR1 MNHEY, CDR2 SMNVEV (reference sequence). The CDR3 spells CASSLRGPGETQYF.

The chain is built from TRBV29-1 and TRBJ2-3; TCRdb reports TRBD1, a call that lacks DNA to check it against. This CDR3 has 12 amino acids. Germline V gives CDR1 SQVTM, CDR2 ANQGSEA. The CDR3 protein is CSDTKVQGTQYF.

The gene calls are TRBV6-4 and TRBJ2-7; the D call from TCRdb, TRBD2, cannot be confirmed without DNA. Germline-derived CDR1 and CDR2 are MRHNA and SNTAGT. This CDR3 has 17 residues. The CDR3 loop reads CASTPPGLAEMNYEQYF.

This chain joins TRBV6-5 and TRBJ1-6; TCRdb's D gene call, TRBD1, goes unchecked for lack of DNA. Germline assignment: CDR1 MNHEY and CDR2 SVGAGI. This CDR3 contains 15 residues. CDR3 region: CASSSPGPFNSPLHF.

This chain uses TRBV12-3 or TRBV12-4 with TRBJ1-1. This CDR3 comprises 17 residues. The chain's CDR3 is CASSLALGGGLNTEAFF.

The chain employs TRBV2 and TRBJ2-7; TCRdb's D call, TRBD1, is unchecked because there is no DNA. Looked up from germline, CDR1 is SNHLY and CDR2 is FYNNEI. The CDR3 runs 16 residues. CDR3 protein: CASSEVGATGSYEQYF.

CDR3 loop: CASSLDVGLATQFF. The V and J genes are TRBV7-2 and TRBJ2-1; TCRdb calls TRBD2, which cannot be checked without DNA. The CDR3 runs 14 residues. Germline CDR1 and CDR2: SGHTA and FQGNSA. The entire variable domain, with the rest obtained from reference TRBV7-2 and TRBJ2-1, is as follows: GAGVSQSPSNKVTEKGKDVELRCDPISGHTALYWYRQSLGQGLEFLIYFQGNSAPDKSGLPSDRFSAERTGGSVSTLTIQRTQQEDSAVYLCASSLDVGLATQFFGPGTRLTVL.

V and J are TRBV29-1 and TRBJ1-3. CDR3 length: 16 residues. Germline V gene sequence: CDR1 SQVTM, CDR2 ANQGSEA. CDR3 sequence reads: CSVVEGTSISGNTIYF.

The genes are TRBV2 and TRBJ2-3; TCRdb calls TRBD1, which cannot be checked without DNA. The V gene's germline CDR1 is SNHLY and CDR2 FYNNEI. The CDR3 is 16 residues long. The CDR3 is CASREGTGGWTDTQYF.

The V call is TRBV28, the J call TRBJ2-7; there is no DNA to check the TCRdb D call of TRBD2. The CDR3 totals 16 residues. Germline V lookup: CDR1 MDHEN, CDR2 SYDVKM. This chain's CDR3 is CASSTTSGGVRYEQYF.

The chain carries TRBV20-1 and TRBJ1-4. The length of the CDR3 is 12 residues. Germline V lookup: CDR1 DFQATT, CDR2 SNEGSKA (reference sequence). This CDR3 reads CSARVSNEKLFF.

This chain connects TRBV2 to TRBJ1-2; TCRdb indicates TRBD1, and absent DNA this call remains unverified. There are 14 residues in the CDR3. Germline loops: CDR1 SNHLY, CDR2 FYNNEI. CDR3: CASSERGANYGYTF.

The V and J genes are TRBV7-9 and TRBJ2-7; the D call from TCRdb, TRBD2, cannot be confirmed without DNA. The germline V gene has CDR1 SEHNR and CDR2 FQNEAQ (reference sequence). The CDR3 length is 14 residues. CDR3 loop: CASSFGGFIYEQYF. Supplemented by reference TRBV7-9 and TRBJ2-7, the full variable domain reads DTGVSQNPRHKITKRGQNVTFRCDPISEHNRLYWYRQTLGQGPEFLTYFQNEAQLEKSRLLSDRFSAERPKGSFSTLEIQRTEQGDSAMYLCASSFGGFIYEQYFGPGTRLTVT.

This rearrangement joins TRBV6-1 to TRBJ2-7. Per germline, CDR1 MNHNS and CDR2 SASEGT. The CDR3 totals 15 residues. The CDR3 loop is CASSDLRTATYEQYF.

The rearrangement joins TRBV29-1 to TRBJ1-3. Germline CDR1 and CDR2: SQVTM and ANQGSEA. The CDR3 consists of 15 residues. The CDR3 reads CSVVEGRLSGNTIYF.

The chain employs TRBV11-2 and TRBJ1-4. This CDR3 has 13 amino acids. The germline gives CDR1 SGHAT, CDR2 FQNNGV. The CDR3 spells CASSLRVAEKLFF.

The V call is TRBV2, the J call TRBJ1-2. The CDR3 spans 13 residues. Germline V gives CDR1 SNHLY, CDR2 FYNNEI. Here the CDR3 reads CASKTETGHGYTF.

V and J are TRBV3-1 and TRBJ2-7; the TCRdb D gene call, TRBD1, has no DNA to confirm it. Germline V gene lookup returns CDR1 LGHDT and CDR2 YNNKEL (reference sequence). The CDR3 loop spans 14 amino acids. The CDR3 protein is CASRPDREPYEQYF.

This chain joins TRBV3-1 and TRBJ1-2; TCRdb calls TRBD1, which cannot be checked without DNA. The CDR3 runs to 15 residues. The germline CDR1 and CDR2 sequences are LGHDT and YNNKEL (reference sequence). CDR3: CASSRTDTTVLGYTF.

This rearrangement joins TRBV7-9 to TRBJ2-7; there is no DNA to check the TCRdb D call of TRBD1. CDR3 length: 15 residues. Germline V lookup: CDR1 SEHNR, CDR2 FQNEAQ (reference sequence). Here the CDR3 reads CASSPPATSSYEQYF.

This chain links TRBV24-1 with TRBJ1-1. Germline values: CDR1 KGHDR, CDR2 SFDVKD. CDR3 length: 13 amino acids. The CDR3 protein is CATSDPGLTEAFF.

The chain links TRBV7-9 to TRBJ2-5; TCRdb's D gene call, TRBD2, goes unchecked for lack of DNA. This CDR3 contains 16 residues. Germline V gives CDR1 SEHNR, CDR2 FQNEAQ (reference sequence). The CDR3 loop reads CASSQGLAGGRETQYF.

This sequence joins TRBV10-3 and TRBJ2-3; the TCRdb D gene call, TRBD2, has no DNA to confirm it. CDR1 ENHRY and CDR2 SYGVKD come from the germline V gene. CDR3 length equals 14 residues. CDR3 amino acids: CAISPGLGKDTQYF.

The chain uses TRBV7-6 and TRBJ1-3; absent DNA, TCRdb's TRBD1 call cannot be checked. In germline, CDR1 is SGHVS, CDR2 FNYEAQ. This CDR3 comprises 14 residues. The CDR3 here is CASSSPGQGNTIYF. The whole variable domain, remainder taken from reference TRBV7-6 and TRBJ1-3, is GAGVSQSPRYKVTKRGQDVALRCDPISGHVSLYWYRQALGQGPEFLTYFNYEAQQDKSGLPNDRFSAERPEGSISTLTIQRTEQRDSAMYRCASSSPGQGNTIYFGEGSWLTVV.